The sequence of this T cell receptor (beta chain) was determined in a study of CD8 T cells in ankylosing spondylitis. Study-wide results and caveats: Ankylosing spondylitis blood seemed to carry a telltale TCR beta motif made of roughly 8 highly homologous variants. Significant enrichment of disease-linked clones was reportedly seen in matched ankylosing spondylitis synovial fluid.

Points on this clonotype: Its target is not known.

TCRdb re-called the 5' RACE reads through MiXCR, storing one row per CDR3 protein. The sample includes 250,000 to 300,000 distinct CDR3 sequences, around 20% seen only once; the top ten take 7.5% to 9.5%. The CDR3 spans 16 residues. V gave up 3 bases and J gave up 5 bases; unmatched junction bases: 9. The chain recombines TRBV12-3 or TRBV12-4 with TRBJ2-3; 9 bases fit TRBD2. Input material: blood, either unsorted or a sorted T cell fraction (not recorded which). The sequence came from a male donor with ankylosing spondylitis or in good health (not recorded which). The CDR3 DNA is TGTGCCAGCAGTTTGAGGGCGGGGGGGCCTGGAGATACGCAGTATTTT. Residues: CASSLRAGGPGDTQYF.